The entry below describes one TCR beta chain. Its target is unknown. This sample was taken from a study of T cell responses to AZD1222 COVID-19 vaccine. Data came from immunoSEQ multiplex PCR; TCRdb stores just in-frame clones and leaves some out. The sample includes over 110,000 clones, 85% to 90% of them seen just once. Study results and limitations: A mostly white British donor set with more females was recruited, and clonal diversity was possibly underestimated. Epitopes outside B.1.351 and B.1.1.7 mutated regions reportedly drew nearly half of spike TCRs.

The CDR3 is 18 amino acids. V trimming: 5 bases; J trimming: 4 bases; junction bases outside the gene matches: 19. Germline values: CDR1 MDHEN, CDR2 SYDVKM. The gene calls are TRBV28 and TRBJ2-5; 7 bases line up with TRBD1. The receptor comes from an adult who received the AZD1222 COVID-19 vaccine. The sample was peripheral blood, taken 28 days after the second AZD1222 dose. The DNA of the CDR3 is TGTGCCAGCAGTCCCCAGGGGGAATGGGGCTCGGATCGAGAGACCCAGTACTTC. Translated: CASSPQGEWGSDRETQYF.